Listed here are 9 T cell receptor beta chains from one sample, sequenced in a study of blood T cell repertoires in COVID-19. TCRdb keeps only in-frame clones here, not all; method: immunoSEQ multiplex PCR. The sample records about 70,000 clones, around three quarters being singletons. The source material was peripheral blood. Receptors were obtained from a woman older than 75 with active or convalescent COVID-19.

This clone was recorded once. The chain combines TRBV19 with TRBJ1-1, with 8 bases aligning to TRBD1. V was clipped by 2 bases and J by 0 bases; unmatched bases: 5. The CDR3 is 16 amino acids. Germline loops: CDR1 LNHDA, CDR2 SQIVND (reference sequence). The CDR3 nucleotides are TGTGCCAGTAGTATACTTCAGGGGGCCCTGAACACTGAAGCTTTCTTT. Translating it yields CASSILQGALNTEAFF.

This clone was seen many times. The V gene is TRBV19, the J gene TRBJ1-2; D remains ambiguous. The V gene's germline CDR1 is LNHDA and CDR2 SQIVND (reference sequence). With 7 bases removed from V and 8 bases from J, the gap between germline ends came to 20 bases. The CDR3 runs to 14 residues. As DNA, the CDR3 is TGTGCCAGTACCCCCGGGTCTTTAATGTGGGGCTACACCTTC. Translation: CASTPGSLMWGYTF.

The chain is built from TRBV2 and TRBJ2-1; 10 bases are a match to TRBD1. The CDR3 contains 14 residues. The germline V gene has CDR1 SNHLY and CDR2 FYNNEI. The V gene end was trimmed by 7 bases and the J gene end by 5 bases; junction bases not matched to a gene: 5. The CDR3 nucleotides read TGTGCCAGCAAGATGGACAGGGGGGACAATGAGCAGTTCTTC. It specifies CASKMDRGDNEQFF. The complete variable domain, with remaining parts taken from reference TRBV2 and TRBJ2-1, reads EPEVTQTPSHQVTQMGQEVILRCVPISNHLYFYWYRQILGQKVEFLVSFYNNEISEKSEIFDDQFSVERPDGSNFTLKIRSTKLEDSAMYFCASKMDRGDNEQFFGPGTRLTVL.

This clone was picked up one time. This chain links TRBV28 with TRBJ1-1; D not resolved. The germline gives CDR1 MDHEN, CDR2 SYDVKM. V shed 3 bases and J shed 6 bases, with 8 bases lying between them. The CDR3 consists of 12 residues. CDR3 nucleotides: TGTGCCAGCAGTTTTGTCCGGGCTGAAGCTTTCTTT. This codes for CASSFVRAEAFF.

This clone was detected a few times. The chain uses TRBV9 and TRBJ2-3, with TRBD2 identical over 10 bases. The CDR3 has 16 residues. V was clipped by 0 bases and J by 2 bases; unmatched bases: 3. The germline gives CDR1 SGDLS, CDR2 YYNGEE. Here the CDR3 DNA reads TGTGCCAGCAGCGTAGCTAGCGGGGGACCCACAGATACGCAGTATTTT. Its translation is CASSVASGGPTDTQYF.

This chain links TRBV6-6 with TRBJ1-2; 7 bases map to TRBD1. This CDR3 contains 12 residues. Germline V gene sequence: CDR1 MNHNY, CDR2 SVGAGI (reference sequence). Trimming cost V 5 bases and J 7 bases; bases outside gene matches: 4. CDR3 sequence: CASSPTGPGYTF. CDR3 nucleotide sequence: TGTGCCAGCAGTCCGACAGGGCCTGGCTACACCTTC.

The chain employs TRBV7-2 and TRBJ2-1, with TRBD2 matching over 8 bases. The CDR3 has 14 amino acids. CDR1 and CDR2 (germline): SGHTA, FQGNSA. After removal of 5 bases from V and 1 base from J, the junction contained 1 base not matched to a gene. CDR3 DNA sequence: TGTGCCAGCAGCCGGGGGGGGTCCTACAATGAGCAGTTCTTC. Translated, it gives CASSRGGSYNEQFF.

This rearrangement joins TRBV12-3 or TRBV12-4 to TRBJ1-2, with D possibly matching TRBD1 (6 bases). The CDR3 covers 13 residues. Trimming removed 6 bases from V and 4 bases from J, with 12 bases in between. CDR3 in amino acids: CASSTSTGYGYTF. In nucleotides, the CDR3 is TGTGCCAGCAGCACCTCGACAGGCTATGGCTACACCTTC.

The rearrangement uses TRBV13 and TRBJ2-1; TRBD2 aligns across 8 bases. The length of the CDR3 is 13 residues. Looked up from germline, CDR1 is PRHDT and CDR2 is FYEKMQ (reference sequence). V gave up 5 bases and J gave up 7 bases; unmatched junction bases: 4. As DNA, the CDR3 is TGTGCCAGCAGCACAACTAGCGGAAATGAGCAGTTCTTC. This sequence encodes CASSTTSGNEQFF.